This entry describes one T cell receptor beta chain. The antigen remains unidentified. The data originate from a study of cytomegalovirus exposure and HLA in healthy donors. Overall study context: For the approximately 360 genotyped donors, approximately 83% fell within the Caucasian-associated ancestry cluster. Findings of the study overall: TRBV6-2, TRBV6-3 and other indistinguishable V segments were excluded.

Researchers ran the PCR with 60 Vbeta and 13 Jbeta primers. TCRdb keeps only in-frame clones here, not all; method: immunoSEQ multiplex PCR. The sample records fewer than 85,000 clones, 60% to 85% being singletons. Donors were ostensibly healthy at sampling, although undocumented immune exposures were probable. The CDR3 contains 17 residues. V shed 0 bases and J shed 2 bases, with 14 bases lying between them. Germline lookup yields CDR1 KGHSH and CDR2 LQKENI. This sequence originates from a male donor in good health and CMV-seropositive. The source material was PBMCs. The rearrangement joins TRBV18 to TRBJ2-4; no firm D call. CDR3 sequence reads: CASSPPSVFATKNIQYF. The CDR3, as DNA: TGTGCCAGCTCACCACCGTCGGTTTTTGCGACCAAAAACATTCAGTACTTC.